Below are 21 T cell receptor beta chains sequenced from a single sample in a study of human T cells and chemical hapten exposure. Time point reported: patch test 3, about 24 weeks after DPC sensitization. Treatment defined: therapeutic diphenylcyclopropenone sensitization with weekly scalp DPC. TCRdb reprocessed the RACE reads with MiXCR, giving one entry per CDR3 protein. Of 150,000 to 200,000 distinct CDR3 sequences listed, about a quarter are singletons. The source material was whole blood, sampled in connection with sensitization to the hapten diphenylcyclopropenone (DPC). Receptor source: a young woman with alopecia areata. Some clones in this sample may be carry-over from other donors' samples.

The chain links TRBV6-2 or TRBV6-3 to TRBJ2-3, with D perhaps TRBD1 or TRBD2 (6 bases each). With 6 bases removed from V and 1 base from J, the gap between germline ends came to 11 bases. Germline V gives CDR1 MNHEY, CDR2 SVGEGT. The CDR3 contains 14 residues. Here the CDR3 reads CASRLRGGTDTQYF. Here the CDR3 DNA reads TGTGCCAGCAGGCTTAGGGGGGGCACAGATACGCAGTATTTT.

This clonotype was found a few times. V is TRBV27 and J is TRBJ1-1; D gene unclear. With 5 bases removed from V and 1 base from J, the gap between germline ends came to 11 bases. Germline V CDR1 and CDR2: MNHEY, SMNVEV (reference sequence). The CDR3 has 14 residues. CDR3 coding DNA: TGTGCCAGCAGTAATAAGGGTCCGAACACTGAAGCTTTCTTT. Amino acids: CASSNKGPNTEAFF.

This clonotype was found a few times. The chain has TRBV4-1 and TRBJ2-1, with D tentatively TRBD2 (6 bases). Trimming removed 5 bases at V and 0 bases at J, with 14 bases between. The CDR3 length is 16 residues. Germline assignment: CDR1 MGHRA and CDR2 YSYEKL. This CDR3 is CASSERDWSSYNEQFF. Written as DNA, the CDR3 is TGCGCCAGCAGCGAGAGGGACTGGAGCTCCTACAATGAGCAGTTCTTC.

This clonotype has a handful of counts. V usage is TRBV25-1 and J usage is TRBJ1-1, with D tentatively TRBD1 (5 bases). The length of the CDR3 is 14 residues. Germline V gene sequence: CDR1 MGHDK, CDR2 SYGVNS. Trimming stripped 4 bases from V and 4 bases from J, with 13 bases between. The CDR3 here is CASSGLRGGTEAFF. The CDR3 bases are TGTGCCAGCAGTGGTTTGAGGGGAGGCACTGAAGCTTTCTTT. The complete variable domain, with remaining parts taken from reference TRBV25-1 and TRBJ1-1, reads EADIYQTPRYLVIGTGKKITLECSQTMGHDKMYWYQQDPGMELHLIHYSYGVNSTEKGDLSSESTVSRIRTEHFPLTLESARPSHTSQYLCASSGLRGGTEAFFGQGTRLTVV.

V gene TRBV7-9 combines with J gene TRBJ2-7, with TRBD1 matching 7 bases. Trimming removed 3 bases from V and 0 bases from J; junction bases left unmatched: 2. CDR3 size: 14 residues. Germline CDR1 reads SEHNR; CDR2 reads FQNEAQ (reference sequence). The CDR3 reads CASSFGQDSYEQYF. In DNA form, the CDR3 reads TGTGCCAGCAGCTTTGGACAGGACTCCTACGAGCAGTACTTC.

This clonotype has only a few counts. The genes are TRBV7-9 and TRBJ2-7; the D gene is possibly TRBD2 (5 bases). CDR3 length: 12 residues. Germline V lookup: CDR1 SEHNR, CDR2 FQNEAQ (reference sequence). V was clipped by 3 bases and J by 6 bases, with 9 bases between them. This CDR3 reads CASSFRGGEQYF. CDR3 bases: TGTGCCAGCAGCTTCAGAGGAGGCGAGCAGTACTTC.

This clonotype was seen a handful of times. V is TRBV12-3 or TRBV12-4 and J is TRBJ1-2, with 10 bases that match TRBD1. CDR3 size: 15 residues. The J segment lost 6 bases and the V segment lost 5 bases, leaving 9 bases of the junction unmatched. CDR3 region: CASSARGTGVNGYTF. The CDR3 region has the DNA TGTGCCAGCAGTGCCCGCGGGACAGGGGTTAATGGCTACACCTTC.

The chain employs TRBV6-6 and TRBJ2-3; D is ambiguous. CDR1 is MNHNY and CDR2 is SVGAGI in the germline V gene (reference sequence). V dropped 5 bases and J dropped 7 bases, with 19 bases sitting between them. This CDR3 comprises 15 residues. The CDR3 here is CASSLTRSQTNTQYF. The DNA for the CDR3 is TGTGCCAGCAGTCTTACTCGGAGCCAGACGAATACGCAGTATTTT.

The V and J genes are TRBV10-3 and TRBJ2-7; 11 bases align to TRBD2. The germline V gene encodes CDR1 ENHRY and CDR2 SYGVKD. The CDR3 runs to 14 residues. Unmatched junction bases numbered 11, after V lost 6 bases and J lost 10 bases. The CDR3: CAISLGTSGGYQYF. DNA of the CDR3: TGTGCCATCAGCCTCGGGACTAGCGGAGGGTATCAGTACTTC.

This clonotype was counted many times. The V gene is TRBV7-6, the J gene TRBJ1-1; 7 nucleotides match TRBD1. Germline-derived CDR1 and CDR2 are SGHVS and FNYEAQ. The CDR3 loop spans 15 amino acids. V dropped 3 bases and J dropped 4; count of bases not matched to a gene: 8. Here the CDR3 reads CASSLRDRGPTEAFF. The CDR3 region has the DNA TGTGCCAGCAGCTTGCGGGACAGAGGTCCCACTGAAGCTTTCTTT.

This clonotype was found a few times. The chain has TRBV5-4 and TRBJ2-3; no reliable D call. This CDR3 spans 16 amino acids. CDR1 SGHNT and CDR2 YYREEE come from the germline V gene (reference sequence). V shed 4 bases and J shed 3 bases, with 18 bases lying between them. CDR3 bases: TGTGCCAGCAGCCAGAGTATTAAGGAAAGTACAGATACGCAGTATTTT. This translates into CASSQSIKESTDTQYF.

The table lists this clonotype with many counts. The chain joins TRBV7-2 to TRBJ1-2, with no clear D. Germline CDR1 is SGHTA and CDR2 is FQGNSA. The CDR3 spans 15 residues. Trimming left V 9 bases short and J 2 bases short, with 19 bases between. The CDR3 spells CASVMDISLNYGYTF. DNA for the CDR3: TGTGCCAGTGTCATGGATATCTCGCTGAACTATGGCTACACCTTC.

The V gene is TRBV10-3, the J gene TRBJ2-3; 7 bases are a match to TRBD1. V gave up 11 bases and J gave up 2 bases; unmatched junction bases: 10. This CDR3 spans 14 amino acids. Germline-derived CDR1 and CDR2 are ENHRY and SYGVKD. Written as DNA, the CDR3 is TGTGCCTCCCGAGGGGACAGAGCCACAGATACGCAGTATTTT. This translates into CASRGDRATDTQYF.

The V gene is TRBV29-1, the J gene TRBJ2-1, with 12 bases matching TRBD2. Germline V CDR1 and CDR2: SQVTM, ANQGSEA. The CDR3 extends over 13 amino acids. After removal of 7 bases from V and 6 bases from J, the junction contained 4 bases not matched to a gene. The CDR3 nucleotides read TGCAGCGCCGGACTAGCGGGATTCAATGAGCAGTTCTTC. It encodes CSAGLAGFNEQFF.

This clonotype was picked up a small number of times. This sequence joins TRBV4-1 and TRBJ2-2, with 9 bases aligning to TRBD1. Germline assignment: CDR1 MGHRA and CDR2 YSYEKL. The CDR3 loop spans 16 amino acids. V was clipped by 3 bases and J by 8 bases; unmatched bases: 10. CDR3 coding DNA: TGCGCCAGCAGCCAGGGAGGACAGGGGATTTTGGGGGAGCTGTTTTTT. Encoded protein: CASSQGGQGILGELFF.

This clonotype has a handful of counts. The chain carries TRBV6-6 and TRBJ1-4; D gene ambiguous. This CDR3 is 15 amino acids long. The germline V gene has CDR1 MNHNY and CDR2 SVGAGI (reference sequence). V gave up 8 bases and J gave up 5 bases, with 18 bases separating them. Written as DNA, the CDR3 is TGTGCCAGCGCAAAAGGAAGGGTTTCGAATGAAAAACTGTTTTTT. This gives the protein CASAKGRVSNEKLFF.

The chain employs TRBV7-2 and TRBJ2-2; D not certain. Trimming left V 3 bases short and J 2 bases short, with 10 bases between. Per the germline V gene, CDR1 is SGHTA and CDR2 is FQGNSA. This CDR3 comprises 15 residues. The CDR3 loop reads CASSLEVTNTGELFF. The DNA of the CDR3 is TGTGCCAGCAGCTTGGAAGTAACAAACACCGGGGAGCTGTTTTTT.

This clonotype was found a few times. The genes are TRBV5-5 and TRBJ2-7, with 7 bases lining up with TRBD1. Trimming cost V 1 base and J 3 bases; bases outside gene matches: 4. Germline V CDR1 and CDR2: SGHKS, YYEKEE (reference sequence). The CDR3 contains 14 residues. CDR3 sequence: CASSLSDRDYEQYF. CDR3 nucleotides: TGTGCCAGCAGCTTGTCCGACAGGGACTACGAGCAGTACTTC.

CDR3 DNA: TGCAGCGGTTACGGGACAGAAGCTTTCTTT. Residues: CSGYGTEAFF. This chain connects TRBV20-1 to TRBJ1-1; D possibly corresponds to TRBD1 (6 bases). Germline values: CDR1 DFQATT, CDR2 SNEGSKA (reference sequence). This CDR3 comprises 10 residues.

This chain uses TRBV11-2 with TRBJ2-4; the match to TRBD1 covers 9 bases. CDR1 and CDR2 (germline): SGHAT, FQNNGV. The CDR3 length is 15 residues. The V gene end was trimmed by 1 base and the J gene end by 7 bases; junction bases not matched to a gene: 5. Written as DNA, the CDR3 is TGTGCCAGCAGCTTAGTTGGGACAGGGCAGAACATTCAGTACTTC. The encoded protein is CASSLVGTGQNIQYF.

The genes are TRBV4-2 and TRBJ2-5; TRBD2 aligns across 11 bases. J was trimmed by 5 bases and V by 3 bases; bases with no gene match: 8. The CDR3 has 16 residues. Germline V gene data show CDR1 as LGHNA and CDR2 as YNFKEQ. CDR3 nucleotides: TGTGCCAGCAGCCAGGATACCCCTAGCGGGGGGGAGACCCAGTACTTC. Amino acids: CASSQDTPSGGETQYF.